The 14 T cell receptor beta chains given below trace back to one sample, sequenced in a study of blood T cell repertoires in COVID-19 (dated by TCRdb to between 2020 and 2021). The library relied on the immunoSEQ multiplex PCR assay. The source is immuneACCESS, and TCRdb retained only in-frame sequences with V and J called. Part of the clones is not carried over; for the studies checked, unresolved V genes explain less than half of this, and the remainder is unexplained. This sample lists 170,000 or so clones; roughly 75% were detected once. The ten largest account for about 7% of the sample. Specimen: peripheral blood. The source of these receptors is a man aged 65-85 years with active or convalescent COVID-19.

The chain combines TRBV7-2 with TRBJ2-7; TRBD1 matches at 9 bases. The V and J ends lost 4 bases and 1 base, in that order; junction bases with no gene match: 5. This CDR3 has 15 residues. CDR1 SGHTA and CDR2 FQGNSA come from the germline V gene. The CDR3 is CASSSTGGRSYEQYF. The DNA of the CDR3 is TGTGCCAGCAGCTCGACAGGGGGACGGTCCTACGAGCAGTACTTC.

The table lists this clone with a count of one. The V and J genes are TRBV6-6 and TRBJ1-1; tentative D call: TRBD1 (6 bases). The CDR3 contains 14 residues. Trimming left V 2 bases short and J 5 bases short, with 12 bases between. Germline V lookup: CDR1 MNHNY, CDR2 SVGAGI (reference sequence). This CDR3 is CASSYAGAQTEAFF. The CDR3 DNA reads TGTGCCAGCAGTTACGCGGGGGCGCAAACTGAAGCTTTCTTT.

The chain has TRBV18 and TRBJ2-5; perhaps TRBD2 as D (5 bases). Germline V gene sequence: CDR1 KGHSH, CDR2 LQKENI. Trimming left V 3 bases short and J 5 bases short, with 16 bases between. The CDR3 is made up of 15 amino acids. The CDR3 is CASSPPNPRAETQYF. The CDR3 DNA reads as TGTGCCAGCTCACCCCCCAATCCGAGGGCGGAGACCCAGTACTTC.

The gene calls are TRBV5-1 and TRBJ1-5; D might be TRBD1 (6 bases). V was pared by 0 bases and J by 4 bases, with 11 bases between. This CDR3 spans 15 amino acids. CDR1 is SGHRS and CDR2 is YFSETQ in the germline V gene. The CDR3 region has the DNA TGCGCCAGCAGCTTGGCAGGGGAAGATAATCAGCCCCAGCATTTT. Its translation: CASSLAGEDNQPQHF.

The chain links TRBV18 to TRBJ1-1; TRBD1 matches 7 bases. This CDR3 comprises 16 residues. Germline V gene data show CDR1 as KGHSH and CDR2 as LQKENI. Unmatched junction bases numbered 11, after V lost 3 bases and J lost 4 bases. The CDR3 is CASSPNTGDLGTEAFF. The CDR3 DNA reads as TGTGCCAGCTCACCGAATACAGGGGATTTGGGCACTGAAGCTTTCTTT.

This clone was counted between two and nine times. This chain connects TRBV12-5 to TRBJ1-2, with TRBD1 matching 7 bases. J was trimmed by 4 bases and V by 0 bases; bases with no gene match: 5. The CDR3 contains 15 residues. Germline V gene lookup returns CDR1 LGHNT and CDR2 FRNRAP. The chain's CDR3 is CASGLVLGTAYGYTF. In nucleotides, the CDR3 is TGTGCTAGTGGTTTGGTACTCGGGACAGCCTATGGCTACACCTTC.

This chain connects TRBV10-1 to TRBJ2-2, with 8 bases aligning to TRBD2. Germline CDR1 WNHNN, CDR2 SYGVQD (reference sequence). CDR3 length equals 17 residues. J gave up 4 bases and V 3 bases, and 10 bases lay outside the gene matches. The CDR3 DNA reads TGCGCCAGCAGTGAACCCCCGGGACTAGGGGCCACCGGGGAGCTGTTTTTT. Amino acids: CASSEPPGLGATGELFF.

The rearrangement uses TRBV19 and TRBJ2-1, with a possible D match to TRBD2 (6 bases). The CDR3 runs 16 residues. The V gene lost 4 bases and the J gene lost 4 bases, with 17 bases spanning the gap. Looked up from germline, CDR1 is LNHDA and CDR2 is SQIVND (reference sequence). The CDR3 region is CASSSSGAGSYNEQFF. The CDR3 DNA is TGTGCCAGTAGTAGTAGTGGGGCGGGGAGTTACAATGAGCAGTTCTTC.

This clone was seen once. This rearrangement joins TRBV7-2 to TRBJ2-5; D not resolved. The CDR3 is made up of 14 amino acids. Germline V lookup: CDR1 SGHTA, CDR2 FQGNSA. V was shortened by 6 bases and J by 5 bases, with 16 bases between the two germline ends. This CDR3 reads CASSFTTRAETQYF. CDR3 coding DNA: TGTGCCAGCAGTTTCACTACCCGCGCGGAGACCCAGTACTTC.

This chain links TRBV18 with TRBJ1-2; D ambiguous. Germline V gene sequence: CDR1 KGHSH, CDR2 LQKENI. The CDR3 consists of 13 residues. V shed 3 bases and J shed 5 bases, with 10 bases lying between them. The CDR3 bases are TGTGCCAGCTCACCTGACTCGGAGTATGGCTACACCTTC. Translation gives CASSPDSEYGYTF.

The CDR3 DNA reads as TGTGCCAGTCGAGGGGGAGAAGGGTACGAGCAGTACTTC. This encodes CASRGGEGYEQYF. This chain joins TRBV19 and TRBJ2-7, with a possible D match to TRBD1 (6 bases). Germline assignment: CDR1 LNHDA and CDR2 SQIVND (reference sequence). The V end was cut by 8 bases, the J end by 4 bases, with 15 bases between. CDR3 length: 13 amino acids. The whole variable domain, filled in from reference TRBV19 and TRBJ2-7, reads DGGITQSPKYLFRKEGQNVTLSCEQNLNHDAMYWYRQDPGQGLRLIYYSQIVNDFQKGDIAEGYSVSREKKESFPLTVTSAQKNPTAFYLCASRGGEGYEQYFGPGTRLTVT.

V gene TRBV7-9 combines with J gene TRBJ2-7; no clear D. Trimming pared 6 bases from V and 0 bases from J, leaving 3 bases between. Germline CDR1 is SEHNR and CDR2 is FQNEAQ (reference sequence). This CDR3 region has 11 residues. The CDR3 DNA reads as TGTGCCAGCAGTCACTCCTACGAGCAGTACTTC. Translating it yields CASSHSYEQYF.

With respect to this clone: This same CDR3 is encoded by further DNA sequences in the sample. CDR3 loop: CASSLDRANTEAFF. In DNA form, the CDR3 reads TGCGCCAGCAGCTTGGACAGGGCCAACACTGAAGCTTTCTTT. The chain carries TRBV5-1 and TRBJ1-1; a weak D match, TRBD1 (6 bases). CDR1 is SGHRS, CDR2 YFSETQ, per germline. The CDR3 spans 14 residues. Trimming left V 0 bases short and J 2 bases short, with 8 bases between.

The rearrangement links TRBV6-5 to TRBJ1-2; TRBD1 is a possible D gene (5 bases). Trimming pared 4 bases from V and 7 bases from J, leaving 16 bases between. Germline V gene sequence: CDR1 MNHEY, CDR2 SVGAGI. The CDR3 consists of 14 residues. CDR3 DNA sequence: TGTGCCAGCAGTTCACAAACAGGTTATTTTGGCTACACCTTC. It specifies CASSSQTGYFGYTF.